The source of this TCR beta chain is a study of beta chain features in type 1 diabetes. Study background: Sorted cells examined across all samples numbered 107,917,701.

CDR1 SGHVS and CDR2 FQNEAQ come from the germline V gene. This CDR3 is built from 18 residues. V was shortened by 1 base and J by 6 bases, with 22 bases between the two germline ends. General study points: In every one of the four CD4+ subsets, TCRB CDR3s were moderately but significantly shorter in Type 1 diabetes patients.

This clone appeared a few times. Its antigen is unknown. Reverse transcription of all isolated RNA meant that expressed TCRB transcripts were sequenced. Sequencing used immunoSEQ multiplex PCR; TCRdb keeps in-frame clones, though not all of them. The top ten clones hold 0.02% to 0.03% of a sample with some 900,000 clones, about a sixth of them seen once. Via CD45RO/CCR7/CD25/CD127/CD95/CD27, cells of the CD4+ naive, central memory, regulatory and stem cell-like memory subsets were sorted. All of the sorted populations showed purity greater than 95%. Material: naive CD4+ T cells from blood. The source of this sequence is a woman between 18 and 30 years old in good health. J is TRBJ2-1 and V is TRBV7-8; perhaps D is TRBD1 or TRBD2 (5 bases each). CDR3 DNA sequence: TGTGCCAGCAGCTTAGTCTACAGGAGGACGGGGCTTATCAATGAGCAGTTCTTC. As protein: CASSLVYRRTGLINEQFF.